The 29 T cell receptor beta chains listed next were all sequenced from one sample in a study of T cell responses to AZD1222 COVID-19 vaccine. Produced via immunoSEQ multiplex PCR; TCRdb's table is partial and in-frame only. The sample records about 170,000 clones, around 88% being singletons. Sequenced material: peripheral blood, taken 28 days after the second AZD1222 dose. The source of these receptors is an adult who received the AZD1222 COVID-19 vaccine.

This clone has only one observation. This chain uses TRBV7-2 with TRBJ1-5; D not certain. This CDR3 spans 15 amino acids. CDR1 and CDR2 (germline): SGHTA, FQGNSA. The V end lost 5 bases, the J end lost 2 bases, and 13 bases lay between the germline ends. CDR3 residues: CASSPRKAGNQPQHF. Here the CDR3 DNA reads TGTGCCAGCAGCCCCCGCAAGGCCGGCAATCAGCCCCAGCATTTT. The full variable domain, with the rest looked up from reference TRBV7-2 and TRBJ1-5, is GAGVSQSPSNKVTEKGKDVELRCDPISGHTALYWYRQSLGQGLEFLIYFQGNSAPDKSGLPSDRFSAERTGGSVSTLTIQRTQQEDSAVYLCASSPRKAGNQPQHFGDGTRLSIL.

V gene TRBV5-4 combines with J gene TRBJ1-1, with TRBD1 identical over 7 bases. CDR1 is SGHNT and CDR2 is YYREEE in the germline V gene (reference sequence). This CDR3 is built from 14 residues. Trimming took 4 bases from V and 4 from J; bases not matched to a gene: 7. Here the CDR3 reads CASSNYDRATEAFF. In DNA, the CDR3 is TGTGCCAGCAGCAACTATGACAGGGCCACTGAAGCTTTCTTT. The full variable domain, with the rest looked up from reference TRBV5-4 and TRBJ1-1, is ETGVTQSPTHLIKTRGQQVTLRCSSQSGHNTVSWYQQALGQGPQFIFQYYREEENGRGNFPPRFSGLQFPNYSSELNVNALELDDSALYLCASSNYDRATEAFFGQGTRLTVV.

In this sample, this clone turned up many times. The gene calls are TRBV4-2 and TRBJ1-4, with D hard to call. The V end was cut by 1 base, the J end by 7 bases, with 13 bases between. The germline V gene encodes CDR1 LGHNA and CDR2 YNFKEQ. This CDR3 spans 15 amino acids. This CDR3 reads CASSQGRGHPEKLFF. DNA for the CDR3: TGTGCCAGCAGCCAAGGGCGAGGGCATCCTGAAAAACTGTTTTTT.

This clone is a singleton in its sample. The chain employs TRBV19 and TRBJ1-1; D remains ambiguous. Germline loops: CDR1 LNHDA, CDR2 SQIVND (reference sequence). The V end was cut by 3 bases, the J end by 4 bases, with 9 bases between. The CDR3 runs to 13 residues. The CDR3, as DNA: TGTGCCAGTAGTATGTGGCCCCTCACTGAAGCTTTCTTT. Amino acid sequence: CASSMWPLTEAFF. The whole variable domain, filled in from reference TRBV19 and TRBJ1-1, reads DGGITQSPKYLFRKEGQNVTLSCEQNLNHDAMYWYRQDPGQGLRLIYYSQIVNDFQKGDIAEGYSVSREKKESFPLTVTSAQKNPTAFYLCASSMWPLTEAFFGQGTRLTVV.

The gene calls are TRBV19 and TRBJ1-1; tentative D call: TRBD1 (6 bases). V was pared by 3 bases and J by 3 bases, with 20 bases between. CDR3 size: 17 residues. The germline V gene has CDR1 LNHDA and CDR2 SQIVND (reference sequence). The CDR3 sequence: CASSMGALKRKDTEAFF. The CDR3 region has the DNA TGTGCCAGTAGTATGGGGGCACTCAAACGTAAGGACACTGAAGCTTTCTTT.

The count of this clone is one. This chain joins TRBV7-9 and TRBJ2-7; the D gene is possibly TRBD1 (5 bases). Looked up from germline, CDR1 is SEHNR and CDR2 is FQNEAQ (reference sequence). The V gene lost 4 bases and the J gene lost 5 bases, with 15 bases spanning the gap. The length of the CDR3 is 14 residues. CDR3 sequence reads: CASSWVTDLDEQYF. CDR3 DNA: TGTGCCAGCAGCTGGGTGACAGATCTCGACGAGCAGTACTTC.

This clone was observed a single time. The rearrangement links TRBV4-2 to TRBJ2-7; D gene uncertain. V gave up 0 bases and J gave up 12 bases, with 15 bases separating them. The germline V gene has CDR1 LGHNA and CDR2 YNFKEQ. The CDR3 is 13 amino acids. The CDR3 sequence: CASSQESKGLGYF. In DNA, the CDR3 is TGTGCCAGCAGCCAAGAGAGTAAAGGGCTTGGGTACTTC.

V and J are TRBV12-3 or TRBV12-4 and TRBJ1-2; 7 nucleotides align to TRBD1. The length of the CDR3 is 13 residues. Unmatched junction bases numbered 2, after V lost 3 bases and J lost 4 bases. The CDR3 DNA reads as TGTGCCAGCAGTTTGGGGGACAGCTATGGCTACACCTTC. Encoded protein: CASSLGDSYGYTF.

The CDR3 DNA follows: TGTGCCTGGAGTGCATCTTCGTACGAGCAGTACTTC. As protein: CAWSASSYEQYF. The gene calls are TRBV30 and TRBJ2-7; D remains unclear. CDR3 length equals 12 residues. The V and J ends lost 1 base and 4 bases respectively, with 8 bases between them. Germline V CDR1 and CDR2: GTSNPN, SVGIG (reference sequence).

The gene calls are TRBV14 and TRBJ2-7; TRBD2 might be the D (5 bases). CDR1 is SGHDN and CDR2 is FVKESK in the germline V gene. This CDR3 is 16 amino acids long. V was shortened by 3 bases and J by 2 bases, with 17 bases between the two germline ends. The CDR3 nucleotides are TGTGCCAGCAGCCATCTGCCGGCCGGGGTACCCTACGAGCAGTACTTC. Residues: CASSHLPAGVPYEQYF.

The rearrangement joins TRBV6-2 or TRBV6-3 to TRBJ1-1; D unclear. CDR3 length equals 17 residues. Germline V gives CDR1 MNHEY, CDR2 SVGEGT. V was cut by 5 bases and J by 0 bases, with 19 bases left in between. This chain's CDR3 is CASSPLEGNFMNTEAFF. Here the CDR3 DNA reads TGTGCCAGCAGTCCATTGGAGGGTAACTTTATGAACACTGAAGCTTTCTTT.

The rearrangement links TRBV27 to TRBJ1-4; tentatively, D is TRBD1 (6 bases). This CDR3 region has 15 residues. V dropped 6 bases and J dropped 0 bases, with 11 bases sitting between them. The germline V gene encodes CDR1 MNHEY and CDR2 SMNVEV (reference sequence). CDR3 DNA sequence: TGTGCCAGCAGCCGGGACATAGCAACTAATGAAAAACTGTTTTTT. Translation: CASSRDIATNEKLFF.

This clone was observed a handful of times. The V call is TRBV12-3 or TRBV12-4, the J call TRBJ1-1; D remains unclear. This CDR3 is built from 12 residues. Trimming took off 8 bases at V and 5 bases at J, with 12 bases between the two ends. CDR3 sequence reads: CASRLPGTEAFF. The DNA of the CDR3 is TGTGCCAGCCGCCTCCCTGGGACTGAAGCTTTCTTT.

This clone was observed a handful of times. The chain couples TRBV5-1 to TRBJ1-1; D possibly corresponds to TRBD1 (5 bases). Trimming took 0 bases from V and 0 from J, leaving 9 bases between them. Germline CDR1 is SGHRS and CDR2 is YFSETQ. CDR3 size: 15 residues. The CDR3 region is CASSLEGEMNTEAFF. As DNA, the CDR3 is TGCGCCAGCAGCTTGGAAGGGGAAATGAACACTGAAGCTTTCTTT.

This chain uses TRBV13 with TRBJ2-2, with D hard to call. CDR3 length equals 15 residues. CDR1 and CDR2 (germline): PRHDT, FYEKMQ (reference sequence). Trimming cost V 0 bases and J 7 bases, with 12 bases left between them. The CDR3: CASSLGQARFGELFF. The CDR3 DNA sequence: TGTGCCAGCAGCTTAGGCCAGGCAAGGTTCGGGGAGCTGTTTTTT.

In this sample, this clone turned up a few times. The rearrangement links TRBV5-1 to TRBJ1-2, with D possibly matching TRBD1 (5 bases). This CDR3 contains 15 residues. Germline V gene data show CDR1 as SGHRS and CDR2 as YFSETQ. V was clipped by 4 bases and J by 8 bases, with 21 bases between them. The CDR3 DNA follows: TGCGCCAGCAGCATCAGAACAGGAGCGGTAGAAGGCTACACCTTC. Translated, it gives CASSIRTGAVEGYTF.

This clone occurred a few times. This chain uses TRBV9 with TRBJ2-6, with D perhaps given as TRBD1 or TRBD2 (6 bases each). Between the trimmed V and J ends, which lost 6 bases and 0 bases, there was a span of 22 bases. CDR1 and CDR2 (germline): SGDLS, YYNGEE. The CDR3 sequence is 19 residues long. The CDR3 sequence: CASTHPKGGAFSGANVLTF. The CDR3 nucleotides are TGTGCCAGCACCCATCCAAAGGGGGGAGCCTTCTCTGGGGCCAACGTCCTGACTTTC.

This sequence joins TRBV5-6 and TRBJ2-1, with no clear D. V lost 4 bases and J lost 5, with 7 bases in between. CDR1 SGHDT and CDR2 YYEEEE come from the germline V gene. CDR3 size: 12 residues. CDR3 sequence reads: CASSPGNNEQFF. CDR3 coding DNA: TGTGCCAGCAGCCCCGGCAACAATGAGCAGTTCTTC. Full variable domain (rest looked up from reference TRBV5-6 and TRBJ2-1): DAGVTQSPTHLIKTRGQQVTLRCSPKSGHDTVSWYQQALGQGPQFIFQYYEEEERQRGNFPDRFSGHQFPNYSSELNVNALLLGDSALYLCASSPGNNEQFFGPGTRLTVL.

The V call is TRBV18, the J call TRBJ1-5; D is unresolved. V was clipped by 2 bases and J by 3 bases, with 8 bases between them. Per germline, CDR1 KGHSH and CDR2 LQKENI. The CDR3 is 14 amino acids. The CDR3 DNA reads as TGTGCCAGCTCACCAGCAGGTCACAATCAGCCCCAGCATTTT. Translation gives CASSPAGHNQPQHF.

This sequence joins TRBV29-1 and TRBJ1-4; unclear D gene. This CDR3 is 12 amino acids long. Per germline, CDR1 SQVTM and CDR2 ANQGSEA. Trimming removed 7 bases at V and 0 bases at J, with 6 bases between. The CDR3 coding sequence is TGCAGCGCTGGATCAACTAATGAAAAACTGTTTTTT. This translates into CSAGSTNEKLFF.

This clone appeared a single time. The V call is TRBV19, the J call TRBJ1-1; the match to TRBD1 covers 9 bases. The germline gives CDR1 LNHDA, CDR2 SQIVND (reference sequence). The CDR3 consists of 15 residues. Trimming at V came to 9 bases and at J to 1 base, leaving 9 bases not matched to a gene. The chain's CDR3 is CASDIGQGTNTEAFF. As DNA, the CDR3 is TGTGCCAGCGATATCGGACAGGGGACGAACACTGAAGCTTTCTTT.

The chain combines TRBV27 with TRBJ2-1; no clear D gene. CDR3 size: 13 residues. V was clipped by 2 bases and J by 9 bases, with 11 bases between them. Germline V gene data show CDR1 as MNHEY and CDR2 as SMNVEV (reference sequence). For the CDR3, the DNA is TGTGCCAGCAGTTTAAGTCTGCCTTTTGAGCAGTTCTTC. This sequence encodes CASSLSLPFEQFF.

The chain combines TRBV6-5 with TRBJ1-2; 7 bases map to TRBD1. J gave up 4 bases and V 4 bases, and 3 bases lay outside the gene matches. Germline values: CDR1 MNHEY, CDR2 SVGAGI. The CDR3 length is 13 residues. The CDR3 DNA reads as TGTGCCAGCAGTTCCGGGACAGTCTATGGCTACACCTTC. It specifies CASSSGTVYGYTF.

This clone was observed a few times. The chain carries TRBV10-3 and TRBJ2-7; 8 bases are a match to TRBD2. J lost 2 bases, V lost 6 bases, and 15 bases had no gene match. CDR1 is ENHRY and CDR2 is SYGVKD in the germline V gene. The CDR3 length is 17 residues. CDR3 nucleotides: TGTGCCATCAGAGGGTCGGGCTTGTTAGCGGGAACCTACGAGCAGTACTTC. Amino acids: CAIRGSGLLAGTYEQYF.

The chain combines TRBV5-1 with TRBJ2-5; a possible D gene is TRBD1 (5 bases). The V gene's germline CDR1 is SGHRS and CDR2 YFSETQ. Trimming removed 3 bases at V and 2 bases at J, with 8 bases between. CDR3 length: 13 amino acids. The CDR3 region is CASSYQGQETQYF. CDR3 nucleotide sequence: TGCGCCAGCAGCTATCAGGGTCAAGAGACCCAGTACTTC.

The rearrangement links TRBV13 to TRBJ1-1, with unresolved D. Deletions cut 2 bases from V and 0 bases from J, with 10 bases between. The CDR3 spans 15 residues. Germline values: CDR1 PRHDT, CDR2 FYEKMQ (reference sequence). The CDR3 DNA reads TGTGCCAGCAGCTTATGGGGAGACATGAACACTGAAGCTTTCTTT. Translated, it gives CASSLWGDMNTEAFF.

The chain uses TRBV4-1 and TRBJ2-2, with D hard to call. This CDR3 has 15 amino acids. The V gene's germline CDR1 is MGHRA and CDR2 YSYEKL. V lost 4 bases and J 6 bases, leaving 15 bases between the germline ends. The CDR3 spells CASSLPENSPGELFF. The DNA for the CDR3 is TGCGCCAGCAGCCTCCCAGAAAATAGCCCCGGGGAGCTGTTTTTT.

The chain uses TRBV30 and TRBJ1-3; a weak D match, TRBD1 (5 bases). Trimming pared 1 base from V and 0 bases from J, leaving 10 bases between. Germline CDR1 and CDR2: GTSNPN and SVGIG (reference sequence). The CDR3 has 15 residues. CDR3 DNA: TGTGCCTGGAGTGGGTGGGGGGACTCTGGAAACACCATATATTTT. Protein sequence: CAWSGWGDSGNTIYF.

This rearrangement joins TRBV5-5 to TRBJ1-4; no clear D. V lost 5 bases, J lost 3 bases, and 14 bases lay in between. CDR3 length: 15 residues. The V gene's germline CDR1 is SGHKS and CDR2 YYEKEE (reference sequence). CDR3 protein: CASRSLGGPNEKLFF. CDR3 in DNA: TGTGCCAGCAGATCCTTGGGAGGCCCTAATGAAAAACTGTTTTTT.